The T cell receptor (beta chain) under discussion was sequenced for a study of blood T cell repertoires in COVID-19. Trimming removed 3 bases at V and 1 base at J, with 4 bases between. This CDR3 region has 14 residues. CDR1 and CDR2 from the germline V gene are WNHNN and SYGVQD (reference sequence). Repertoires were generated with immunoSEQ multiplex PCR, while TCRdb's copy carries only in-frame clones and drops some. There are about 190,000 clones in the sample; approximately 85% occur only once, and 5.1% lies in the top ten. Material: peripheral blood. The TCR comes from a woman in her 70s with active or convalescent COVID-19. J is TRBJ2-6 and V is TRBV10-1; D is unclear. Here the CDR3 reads CASSDGSGANVLTF. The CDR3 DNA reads TGCGCCAGCAGTGACGGTTCTGGGGCCAACGTCCTGACTTTC.